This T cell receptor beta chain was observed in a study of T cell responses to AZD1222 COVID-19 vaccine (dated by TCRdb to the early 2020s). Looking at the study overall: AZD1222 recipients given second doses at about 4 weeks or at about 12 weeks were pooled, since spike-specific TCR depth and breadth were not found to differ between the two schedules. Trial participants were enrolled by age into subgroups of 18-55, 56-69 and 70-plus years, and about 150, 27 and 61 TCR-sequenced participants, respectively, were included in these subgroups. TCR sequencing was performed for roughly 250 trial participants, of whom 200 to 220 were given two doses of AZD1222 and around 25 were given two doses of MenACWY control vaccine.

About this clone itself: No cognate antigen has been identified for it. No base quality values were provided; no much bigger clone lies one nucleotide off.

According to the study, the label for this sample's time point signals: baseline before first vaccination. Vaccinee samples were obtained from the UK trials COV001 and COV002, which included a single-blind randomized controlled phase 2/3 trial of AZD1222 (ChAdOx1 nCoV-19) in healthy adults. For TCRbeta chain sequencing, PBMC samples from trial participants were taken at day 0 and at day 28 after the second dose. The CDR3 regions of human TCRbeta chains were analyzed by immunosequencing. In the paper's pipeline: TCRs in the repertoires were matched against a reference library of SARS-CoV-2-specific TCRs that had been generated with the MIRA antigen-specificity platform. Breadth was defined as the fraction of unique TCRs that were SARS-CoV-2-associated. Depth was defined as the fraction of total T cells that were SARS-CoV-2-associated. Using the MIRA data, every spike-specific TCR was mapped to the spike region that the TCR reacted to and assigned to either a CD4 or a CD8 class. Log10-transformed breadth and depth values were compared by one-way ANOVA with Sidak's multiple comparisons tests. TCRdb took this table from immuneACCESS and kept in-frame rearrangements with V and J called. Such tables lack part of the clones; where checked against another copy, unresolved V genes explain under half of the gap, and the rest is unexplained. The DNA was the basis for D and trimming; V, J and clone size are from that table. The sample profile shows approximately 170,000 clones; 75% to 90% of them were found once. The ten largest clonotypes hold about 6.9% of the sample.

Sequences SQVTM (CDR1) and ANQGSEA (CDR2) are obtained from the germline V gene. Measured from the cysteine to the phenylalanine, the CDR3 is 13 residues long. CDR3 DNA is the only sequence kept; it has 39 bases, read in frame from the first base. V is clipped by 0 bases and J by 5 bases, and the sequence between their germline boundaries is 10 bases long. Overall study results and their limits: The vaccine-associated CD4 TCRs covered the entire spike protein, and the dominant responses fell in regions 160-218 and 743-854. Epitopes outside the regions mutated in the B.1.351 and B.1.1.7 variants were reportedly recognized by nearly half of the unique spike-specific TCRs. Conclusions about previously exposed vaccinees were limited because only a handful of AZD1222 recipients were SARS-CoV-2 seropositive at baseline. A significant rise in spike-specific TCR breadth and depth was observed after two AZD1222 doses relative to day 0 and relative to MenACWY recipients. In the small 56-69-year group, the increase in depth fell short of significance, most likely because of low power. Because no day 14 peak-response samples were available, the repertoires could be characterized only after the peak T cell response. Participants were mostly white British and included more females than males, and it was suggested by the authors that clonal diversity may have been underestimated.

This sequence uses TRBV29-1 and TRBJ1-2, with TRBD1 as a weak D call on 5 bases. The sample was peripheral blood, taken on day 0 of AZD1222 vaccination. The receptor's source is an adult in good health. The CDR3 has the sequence CSVEDRDLYGYTF. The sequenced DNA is TGCAGCGTTGAAGATCGGGACTTGTATGGCTACACCTTC.